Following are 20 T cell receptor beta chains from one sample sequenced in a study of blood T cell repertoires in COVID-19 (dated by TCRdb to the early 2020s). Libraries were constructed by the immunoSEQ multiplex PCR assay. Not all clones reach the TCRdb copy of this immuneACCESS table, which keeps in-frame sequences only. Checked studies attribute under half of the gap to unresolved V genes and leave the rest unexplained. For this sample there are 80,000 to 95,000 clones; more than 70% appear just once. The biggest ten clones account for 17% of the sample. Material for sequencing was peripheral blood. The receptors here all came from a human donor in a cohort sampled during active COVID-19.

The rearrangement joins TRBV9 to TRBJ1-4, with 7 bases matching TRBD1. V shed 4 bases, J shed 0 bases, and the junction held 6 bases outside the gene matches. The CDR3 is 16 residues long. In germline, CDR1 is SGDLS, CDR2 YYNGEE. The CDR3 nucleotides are TGTGCCAGCAGCCCGGGACAGAGTGCAACTAATGAAAAACTGTTTTTT. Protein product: CASSPGQSATNEKLFF.

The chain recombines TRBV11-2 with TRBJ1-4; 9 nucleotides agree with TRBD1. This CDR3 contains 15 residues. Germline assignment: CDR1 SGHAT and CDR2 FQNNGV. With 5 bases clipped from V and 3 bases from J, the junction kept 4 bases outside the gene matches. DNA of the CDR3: TGTGCCAGCAGCCTGGGACAGGGAGCTAATGAAAAACTGTTTTTT. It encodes CASSLGQGANEKLFF.

CDR3 amino acids: CASSESPDSEAFF. CDR3 sequence (DNA): TGCGCCAGCAGTGAGTCGCCGGACAGTGAAGCTTTCTTT. The chain is built from TRBV10-1 and TRBJ1-1; D perhaps matches TRBD1 (6 bases). Germline V gene data show CDR1 as WNHNN and CDR2 as SYGVQD (reference sequence). The length of the CDR3 is 13 residues. V was trimmed by 0 bases and J by 7 bases, leaving 9 bases between them.

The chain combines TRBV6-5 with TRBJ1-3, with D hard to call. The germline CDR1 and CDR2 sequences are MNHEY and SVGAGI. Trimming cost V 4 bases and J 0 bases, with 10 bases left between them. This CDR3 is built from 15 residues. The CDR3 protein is CASSFWPSSGNTIYF. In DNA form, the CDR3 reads TGTGCCAGCAGTTTTTGGCCATCCTCTGGAAACACCATATATTTT.

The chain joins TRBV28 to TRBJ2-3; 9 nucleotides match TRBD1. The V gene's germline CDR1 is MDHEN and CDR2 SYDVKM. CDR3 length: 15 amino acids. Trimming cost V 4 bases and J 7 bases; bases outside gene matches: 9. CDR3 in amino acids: CASSSTGTGRNTQYF. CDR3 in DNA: TGTGCCAGCAGTTCCACCGGGACAGGGAGGAATACGCAGTATTTT.

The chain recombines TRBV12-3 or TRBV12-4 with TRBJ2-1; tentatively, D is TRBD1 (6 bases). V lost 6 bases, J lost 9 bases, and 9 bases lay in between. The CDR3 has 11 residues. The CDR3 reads CASRDRGEQFF. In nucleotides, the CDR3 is TGTGCCAGCAGGGACAGAGGTGAGCAGTTCTTC.

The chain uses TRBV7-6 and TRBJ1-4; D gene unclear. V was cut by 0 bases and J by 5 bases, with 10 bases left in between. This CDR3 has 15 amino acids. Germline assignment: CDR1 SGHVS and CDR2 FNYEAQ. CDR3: CASSLAGRINEKLFF. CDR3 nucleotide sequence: TGTGCCAGCAGCTTAGCTGGGAGGATAAATGAAAAACTGTTTTTT.

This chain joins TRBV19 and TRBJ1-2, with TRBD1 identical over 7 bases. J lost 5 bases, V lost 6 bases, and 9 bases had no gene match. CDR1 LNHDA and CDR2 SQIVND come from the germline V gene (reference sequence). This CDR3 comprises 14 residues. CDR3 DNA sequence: TGTGCCAGTAGACCTCGTTGGGACAGTTATGGCTACACCTTC. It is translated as CASRPRWDSYGYTF.

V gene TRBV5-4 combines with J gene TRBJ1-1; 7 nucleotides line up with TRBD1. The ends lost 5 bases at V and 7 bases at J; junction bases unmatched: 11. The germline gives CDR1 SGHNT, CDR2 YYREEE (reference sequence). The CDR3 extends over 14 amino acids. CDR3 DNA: TGTGCCAGCAGTTCCACGGACAGGAGGGGTGAAGCTTTCTTT. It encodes CASSSTDRRGEAFF.

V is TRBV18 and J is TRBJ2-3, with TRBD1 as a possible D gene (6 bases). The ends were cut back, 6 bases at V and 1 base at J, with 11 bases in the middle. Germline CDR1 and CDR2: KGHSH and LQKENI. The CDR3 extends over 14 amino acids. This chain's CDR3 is CASSMTGGTDTQYF. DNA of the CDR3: TGTGCCAGCTCTATGACAGGAGGCACAGATACGCAGTATTTT.

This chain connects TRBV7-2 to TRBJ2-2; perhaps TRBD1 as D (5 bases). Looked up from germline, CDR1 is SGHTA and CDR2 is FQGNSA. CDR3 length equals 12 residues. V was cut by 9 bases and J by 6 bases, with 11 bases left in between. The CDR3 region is CASIAGPGELFF. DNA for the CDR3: TGTGCCAGTATCGCAGGGCCCGGGGAGCTGTTTTTT.

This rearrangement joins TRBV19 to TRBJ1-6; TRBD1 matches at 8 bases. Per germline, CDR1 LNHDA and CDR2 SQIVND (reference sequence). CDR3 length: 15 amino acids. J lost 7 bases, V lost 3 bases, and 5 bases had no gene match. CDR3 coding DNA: TGTGCCAGTAGTATTGGGACAGGAGTGAATTCACCCCTCCACTTT. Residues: CASSIGTGVNSPLHF. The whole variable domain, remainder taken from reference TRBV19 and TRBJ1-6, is DGGITQSPKYLFRKEGQNVTLSCEQNLNHDAMYWYRQDPGQGLRLIYYSQIVNDFQKGDIAEGYSVSREKKESFPLTVTSAQKNPTAFYLCASSIGTGVNSPLHFGNGTRLTVT.

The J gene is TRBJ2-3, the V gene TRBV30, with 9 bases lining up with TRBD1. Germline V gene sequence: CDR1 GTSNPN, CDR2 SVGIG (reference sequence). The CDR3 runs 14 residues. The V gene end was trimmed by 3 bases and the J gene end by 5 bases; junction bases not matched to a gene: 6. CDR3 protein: CAWRVQGAGDTQYF. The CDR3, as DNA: TGTGCCTGGAGGGTACAGGGGGCTGGAGATACGCAGTATTTT.

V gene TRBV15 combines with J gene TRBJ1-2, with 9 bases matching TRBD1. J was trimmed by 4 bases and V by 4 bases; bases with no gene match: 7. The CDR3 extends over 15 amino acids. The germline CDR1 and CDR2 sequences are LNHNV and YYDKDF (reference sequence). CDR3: CATSTSPGQGYGYTF. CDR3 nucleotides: TGTGCCACCAGCACATCACCGGGACAGGGCTATGGCTACACCTTC.

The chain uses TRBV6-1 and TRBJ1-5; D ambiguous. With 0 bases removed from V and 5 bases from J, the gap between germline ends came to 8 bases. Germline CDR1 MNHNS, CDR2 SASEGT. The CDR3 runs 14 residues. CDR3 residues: CASSEAGSHQPQHF. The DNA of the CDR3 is TGTGCCAGCAGTGAAGCTGGCTCACATCAGCCCCAGCATTTT.

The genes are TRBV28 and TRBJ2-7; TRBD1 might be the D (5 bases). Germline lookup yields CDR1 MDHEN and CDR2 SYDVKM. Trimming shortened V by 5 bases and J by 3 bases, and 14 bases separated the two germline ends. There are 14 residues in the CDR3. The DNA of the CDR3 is TGTGCCAGCAGTATCAGGGTTCGTGACTACGAGCAGTACTTC. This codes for CASSIRVRDYEQYF.

Here the CDR3 reads CASSPLGTSGRTGREQYF. As DNA, the CDR3 is TGTGCCAGCTCACCACTCGGGACTAGCGGGAGGACAGGACGGGAGCAGTACTTC. This chain uses TRBV18 with TRBJ2-7; 15 bases agree with TRBD2. The V gene end was trimmed by 1 base and the J gene end by 7 bases; junction bases not matched to a gene: 11. Germline V gene lookup returns CDR1 KGHSH and CDR2 LQKENI. This CDR3 is 18 amino acids long.

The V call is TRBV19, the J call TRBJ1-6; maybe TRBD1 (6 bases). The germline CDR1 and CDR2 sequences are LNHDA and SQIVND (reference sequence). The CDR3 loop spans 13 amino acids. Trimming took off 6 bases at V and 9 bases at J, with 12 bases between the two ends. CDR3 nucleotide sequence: TGTGCCAGTAGGGCAGGACAGCGTTCACCCCTCCACTTT. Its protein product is CASRAGQRSPLHF.

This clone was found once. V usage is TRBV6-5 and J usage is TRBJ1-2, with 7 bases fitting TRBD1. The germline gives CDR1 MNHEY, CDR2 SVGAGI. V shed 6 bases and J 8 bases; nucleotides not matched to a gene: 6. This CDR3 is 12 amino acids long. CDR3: CASRRQGSGYTF. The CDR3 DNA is TGTGCCAGCAGACGACAGGGTTCAGGCTACACCTTC.

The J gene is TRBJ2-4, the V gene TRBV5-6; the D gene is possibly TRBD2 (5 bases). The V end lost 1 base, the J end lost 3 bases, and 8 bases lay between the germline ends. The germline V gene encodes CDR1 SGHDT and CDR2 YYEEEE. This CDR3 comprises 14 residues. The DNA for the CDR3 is TGTGCCAGCAGCTTGTCGGCGGGCAAAAACATTCAGTACTTC. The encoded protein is CASSLSAGKNIQYF.